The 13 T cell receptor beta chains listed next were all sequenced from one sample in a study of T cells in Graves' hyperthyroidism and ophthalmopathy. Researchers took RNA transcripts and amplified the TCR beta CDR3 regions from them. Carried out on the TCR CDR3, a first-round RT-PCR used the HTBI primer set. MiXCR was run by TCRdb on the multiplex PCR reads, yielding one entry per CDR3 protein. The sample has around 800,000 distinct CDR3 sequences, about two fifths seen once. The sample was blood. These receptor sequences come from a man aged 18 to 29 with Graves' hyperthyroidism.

The CDR3: CASSFDEQYF. CDR3 sequence (DNA): TGTGCCAGCAGTTTCGACGAGCAGTACTTC. J is TRBJ2-7 and V is TRBV12-3 or TRBV12-4; D ambiguous. CDR3 length: 10 residues. V was clipped by 3 bases and J by 5 bases, with 2 bases between them.

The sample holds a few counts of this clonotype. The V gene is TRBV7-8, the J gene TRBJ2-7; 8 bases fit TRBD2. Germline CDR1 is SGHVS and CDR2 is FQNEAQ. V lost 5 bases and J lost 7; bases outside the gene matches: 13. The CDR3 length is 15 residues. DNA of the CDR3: TGTGCCAGCAGCCAACTAGCGGCCCTCTACGGGGAGCAGTACTTC. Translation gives CASSQLAALYGEQYF.

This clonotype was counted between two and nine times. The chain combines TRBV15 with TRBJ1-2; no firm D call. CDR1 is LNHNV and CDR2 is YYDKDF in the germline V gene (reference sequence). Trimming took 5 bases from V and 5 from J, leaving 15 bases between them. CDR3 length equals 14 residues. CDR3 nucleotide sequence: TGTGCCACCAGCGCCCCCGGCAGCAGTTATGGCTACACCTTC. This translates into CATSAPGSSYGYTF.

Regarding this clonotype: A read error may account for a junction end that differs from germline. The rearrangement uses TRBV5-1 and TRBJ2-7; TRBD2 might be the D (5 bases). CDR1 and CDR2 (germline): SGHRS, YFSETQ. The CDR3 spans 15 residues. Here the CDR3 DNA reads TGCGCCAGCGGCTTGGAGGCCGAGGGTTGGGACGAGCAGTACTTC. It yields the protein CASGLEAEGWDEQYF. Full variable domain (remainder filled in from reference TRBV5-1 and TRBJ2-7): KAGVTQTPRYLIKTRGQQVTLSCSPISGHRSVSWYQQTPGQGLQFLFEYFSETQRNKGNFPGRFSGRQFSNSRSEMNVSTLELGDSALYLCASGLEAEGWDEQYFGPGTRLTVT.

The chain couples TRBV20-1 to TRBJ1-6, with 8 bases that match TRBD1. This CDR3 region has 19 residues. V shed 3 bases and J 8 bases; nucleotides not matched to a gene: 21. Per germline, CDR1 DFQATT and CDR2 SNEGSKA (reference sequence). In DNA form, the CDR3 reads TGCAGTGCTAGGAACCTCCAGGGGGCCGAGAGTCGTGGGTATTCACCCCTCCACTTT. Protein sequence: CSARNLQGAESRGYSPLHF.

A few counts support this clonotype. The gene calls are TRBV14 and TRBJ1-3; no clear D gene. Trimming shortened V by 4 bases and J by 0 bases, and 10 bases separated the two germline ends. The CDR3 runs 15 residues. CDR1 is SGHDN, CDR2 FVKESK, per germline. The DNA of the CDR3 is TGTGCCAGCAGCCGAGACACCTACTCTGGAAACACCATATATTTT. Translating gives CASSRDTYSGNTIYF.

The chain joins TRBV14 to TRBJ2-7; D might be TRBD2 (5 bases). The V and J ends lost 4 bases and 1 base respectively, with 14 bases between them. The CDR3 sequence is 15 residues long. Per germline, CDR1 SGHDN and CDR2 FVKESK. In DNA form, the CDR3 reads TGTGCCAGCAGCCTCTCCCTAGGAGGTTCCTACGAGCAGTACTTC. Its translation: CASSLSLGGSYEQYF.

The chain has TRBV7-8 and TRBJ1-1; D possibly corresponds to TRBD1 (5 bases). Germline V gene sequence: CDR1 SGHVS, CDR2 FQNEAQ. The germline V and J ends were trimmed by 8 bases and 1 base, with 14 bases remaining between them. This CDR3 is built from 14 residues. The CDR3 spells CASRTLQGNTEAFF. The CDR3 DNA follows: TGTGCCAGCCGGACTCTTCAGGGGAACACTGAAGCTTTCTTT.

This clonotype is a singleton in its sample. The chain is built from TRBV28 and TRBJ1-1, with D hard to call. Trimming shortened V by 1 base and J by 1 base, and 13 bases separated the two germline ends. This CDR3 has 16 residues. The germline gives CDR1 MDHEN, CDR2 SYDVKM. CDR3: CASSLYRVRANTEAFF. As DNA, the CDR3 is TGTGCCAGCAGTTTATATCGGGTAAGGGCGAACACTGAAGCTTTCTTT.

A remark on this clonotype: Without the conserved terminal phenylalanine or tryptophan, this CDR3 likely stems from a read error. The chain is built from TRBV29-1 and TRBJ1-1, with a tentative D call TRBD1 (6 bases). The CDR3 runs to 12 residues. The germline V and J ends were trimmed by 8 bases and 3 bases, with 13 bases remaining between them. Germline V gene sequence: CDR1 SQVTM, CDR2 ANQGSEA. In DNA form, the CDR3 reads TGCAGCTTGGCGGGGGGCGACACTGAAGCTTTCTCT. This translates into CSLAGGDTEAFS.

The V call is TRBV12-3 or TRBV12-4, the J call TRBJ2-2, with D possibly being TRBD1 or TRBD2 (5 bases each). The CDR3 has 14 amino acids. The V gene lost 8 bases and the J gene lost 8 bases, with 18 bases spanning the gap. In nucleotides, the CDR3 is TGTGCCAGCTCGCCGGGGCCGGTTGGGGGGGAGCTGTTTTTT. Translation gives CASSPGPVGGELFF.

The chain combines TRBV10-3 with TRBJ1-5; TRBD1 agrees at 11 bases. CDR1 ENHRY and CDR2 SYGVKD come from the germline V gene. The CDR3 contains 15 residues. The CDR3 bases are TGTGCACTCCGGGACAGGGGGGATAGCAATCAGCCCCAGCATTTT. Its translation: CALRDRGDSNQPQHF.

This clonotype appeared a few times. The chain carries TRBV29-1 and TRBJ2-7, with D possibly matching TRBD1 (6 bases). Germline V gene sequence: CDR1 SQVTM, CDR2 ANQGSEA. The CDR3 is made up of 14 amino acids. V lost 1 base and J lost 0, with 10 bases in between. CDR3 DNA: TGCAGCGTTGAAGGAGGGGACACCTCCTACGAGCAGTACTTC. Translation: CSVEGGDTSYEQYF.